These 14 T cell receptor beta chains came from one sample sequenced in a study of long-term antiretroviral therapy in people with HIV (dated by TCRdb to 2021 to 2024). The immunoSEQ hsTCRB v3.0 assay was used at survey level resolution to sequence the TRB variable region. TCRdb limited this immuneACCESS table to in-frame rearrangements with V and J called. A share of clones is missing; checked studies link under half to unresolved V genes, and the rest is unexplained. In this sample the table shows 26,000 or so clones, 85% to 95% of which occur a single time. The ten most abundant clones make up over 9% of the sample. This material consisted of unsorted PBMCs, taken 6.2 years after starting antiretroviral therapy. Every receptor here comes from a man aged 35-49 years with HIV.

The V gene is TRBV25-1, the J gene TRBJ2-7; D gene unclear. The CDR3 consists of 12 residues. Germline V gives CDR1 MGHDK, CDR2 SYGVNS. The V end was cut by 4 bases, the J end by 6 bases, with 10 bases between. The CDR3 nucleotides are TGTGCCAGCAGTGCTTTAAACGGCGAGCAGTACTTC. Encoded protein: CASSALNGEQYF.

The V gene is TRBV7-6, the J gene TRBJ1-3; D remains ambiguous. CDR3 length equals 17 residues. V gave up 5 bases and J gave up 0 bases, with 17 bases separating them. Germline values: CDR1 SGHVS, CDR2 FNYEAQ. CDR3 region: CASSHGNAPSSGNTIYF. The CDR3 nucleotides read TGTGCCAGCAGCCACGGGAACGCGCCTTCCTCTGGAAACACCATATATTTT.

The chain couples TRBV6-5 to TRBJ2-5; 8 bases agree with TRBD2. The CDR3 is made up of 15 amino acids. The V and J ends lost 5 bases and 4 bases, in that order; junction bases with no gene match: 9. From germline, CDR1 is MNHEY and CDR2 SVGAGI. CDR3 sequence: CASSGTMRGVETQYF. The CDR3 DNA follows: TGTGCCAGCAGTGGTACTATGCGGGGGGTAGAGACCCAGTACTTC.

The chain couples TRBV30 to TRBJ2-2, with a tentative D call TRBD1 (5 bases). Between the trimmed V and J ends, which lost 4 bases and 6 bases, there was a span of 9 bases. The CDR3 is 12 amino acids. Germline CDR1 and CDR2: GTSNPN and SVGIG (reference sequence). CDR3: CAWNQGPGELFF. The CDR3, as DNA: TGTGCCTGGAACCAGGGTCCCGGGGAGCTGTTTTTT.

The table lists this clone with a count of one. This chain joins TRBV6-6 and TRBJ2-7; 8 bases map to TRBD1. With V trimmed by 6 bases and J by 7 bases, 11 bases remained unmatched. Germline V CDR1 and CDR2: MNHNY, SVGAGI (reference sequence). The CDR3 is 14 residues long. This CDR3 reads CASSDRTGREEQYF. The CDR3 DNA reads as TGTGCCAGCAGCGACAGGACAGGGCGAGAAGAGCAGTACTTC.

The rearrangement links TRBV29-1 to TRBJ1-2; 9 nucleotides line up with TRBD1. The V gene's germline CDR1 is SQVTM and CDR2 ANQGSEA. The CDR3 runs 12 residues. After removal of 7 bases from V and 4 bases from J, the junction contained 4 bases not matched to a gene. The CDR3 nucleotides are TGCAGCGCAGGACAGGGGAGCTATGGCTACACCTTC. Translating it yields CSAGQGSYGYTF.

This chain links TRBV4-2 with TRBJ2-3; the D is unclear. Germline lookup yields CDR1 LGHNA and CDR2 YNFKEQ. Trimming removed 1 base at V and 6 bases at J, with 14 bases between. The CDR3 totals 15 residues. The chain's CDR3 is CASSQVAGVSDTQYF. In DNA form, the CDR3 reads TGTGCCAGCAGCCAAGTGGCTGGAGTTAGTGATACGCAGTATTTT.

The rearrangement joins TRBV7-2 to TRBJ2-7, with a weak D call TRBD1 (5 bases). Germline V gene sequence: CDR1 SGHTA, CDR2 FQGNSA. The CDR3 is 13 amino acids. The V end was cut by 1 base, the J end by 6 bases, with 10 bases between. For the CDR3, the DNA is TGTGCCAGCAGCTTAGTGTTAGGGGTCGAGCAGTACTTC. Protein: CASSLVLGVEQYF.

The chain carries TRBV5-6 and TRBJ2-7; 10 bases map to TRBD1. Trimming removed 2 bases from V and 3 bases from J; junction bases left unmatched: 11. The CDR3 contains 17 residues. Germline lookup yields CDR1 SGHDT and CDR2 YYEEEE. The CDR3 DNA reads as TGTGCCAGCAGCTTTCGACTCCCGGGACAGGGGAGCTACGAGCAGTACTTC. Protein: CASSFRLPGQGSYEQYF.

V and J are TRBV11-2 and TRBJ2-1; tentative D call: TRBD1 (5 bases). With 5 bases removed from V and 7 bases from J, the gap between germline ends came to 12 bases. The germline CDR1 and CDR2 sequences are SGHAT and FQNNGV. The CDR3 is made up of 13 amino acids. In DNA, the CDR3 is TGTGCCAGCAGCGGATCAGGGTTAAATGAGCAGTTCTTC. Translated: CASSGSGLNEQFF.

V gene TRBV7-8 combines with J gene TRBJ1-3; 8 bases fit TRBD1. Losses at the gene ends were 6 bases for V and 3 bases for J; bases not matched to a gene: 7. CDR1 and CDR2 (germline): SGHVS, FQNEAQ. The CDR3 has 15 residues. The DNA for the CDR3 is TGTGCCAGCAGGTCGCAGGGGGCAATTGGAAACACCATATATTTT. The encoded protein is CASRSQGAIGNTIYF.

This chain links TRBV2 with TRBJ2-7; D uncertain. V was trimmed by 5 bases and J by 0 bases, leaving 2 bases between them. CDR1 is SNHLY and CDR2 is FYNNEI in the germline V gene. The CDR3 is made up of 11 amino acids. CDR3 coding DNA: TGTGCCAGCAGTCCCTCCTACGAGCAGTACTTC. This encodes CASSPSYEQYF.

This chain uses TRBV14 with TRBJ2-7; maybe TRBD2 (6 bases). The CDR3 loop spans 15 amino acids. The germline V gene encodes CDR1 SGHDN and CDR2 FVKESK. V dropped 0 bases and J dropped 4 bases, with 13 bases sitting between them. The CDR3 bases are TGTGCCAGCAGCCAAGAGCTAGCGAGAGGGTACGAGCAGTACTTC. It is translated as CASSQELARGYEQYF.

The chain combines TRBV15 with TRBJ2-3; 9 bases align to TRBD2. There are 15 residues in the CDR3. The germline V gene has CDR1 LNHNV and CDR2 YYDKDF (reference sequence). Trimming at V came to 0 bases and at J to 6 bases, leaving 4 bases not matched to a gene. CDR3 sequence (DNA): TGTGCCACCAGCAGAGATCGGACTAGCGTCGATACGCAGTATTTT. Protein product: CATSRDRTSVDTQYF.